A selection of T cell receptor beta chains follows, all from one sample in a study of T cell changes during pregnancy in multiple sclerosis. TCRdb's copy holds only in-frame clones and misses some; the assay was immunoSEQ multiplex PCR. The sample has more than 45,000 clones, 92% seen once; the top ten hold over 0.55%. The sequenced sample was CD4+ T cells from peripheral blood mononuclear cells, obtained after pregnancy. These receptors were collected from a female donor with multiple sclerosis, enrolled in a pregnancy study. Both conserved end residues are part of each CDR3. A D gene is named only where the DNA matches it firmly. Clone size is stated in some rows and not others, as once, few, many or a class when expanded.

NA	TRBD2	TRBV5-1	TRBJ2-2	TGCGCCAGCAGCGGGGGGGTTACCTCCCCCGTATACACCGGGGAGCTGTTTTTT	CASSGGVTSPVYTGELFF
NA	NA	TRBV10-3	TRBJ1-2	TGTGCCATCAGGGGGGGGGACGGCTACACCTTC	CAIRGGDGYTF
once	NA	TRBV6-5	TRBJ2-1	TGTGCCAGCAGTGGCCTAGCTTTGGAGCAGTTCTTC	CASSGLALEQFF
once	TRBD1	TRBV10-3	TRBJ2-2	TGTGCCATACGGGACAGGGAGACCGGGGAGCTGTTTTTT	CAIRDRETGELFF
NA	NA	TRBV4-1	TRBJ1-6	TGCGCCAGCAGCCAAGGGGCGTTATTGTCGAGAAATTCACCCCTCCACTTT	CASSQGALLSRNSPLHF
NA	NA	TRBV4-3	TRBJ2-1	TGCGCCAGCAGCACACAGTCAGGGGATGAGCAGTTCTTC	CASSTQSGDEQFF
NA	NA	TRBV7-3	TRBJ1-1	TGTGCCAGCAGCTTAGGTCAGGGGAACACTGAAGCTTTCTTT	CASSLGQGNTEAFF
NA	TRBD2	TRBV5-6	TRBJ2-7	TGTGCCAGCAGCTTTCGGACTAGCGGACAGAACTACGAGCAGTACTTC	CASSFRTSGQNYEQYF
once	TRBD2	TRBV14	TRBJ2-1	TGTGCCAGCAGCCAAGCCAGAACTAGCGGGAGTGGCAGAGAGCAGTTCTTC	CASSQARTSGSGREQFF
NA	TRBD1	TRBV6-1	TRBJ1-2	TGTGCCAGCACCAGGGACAGCTATGGCTACACCTTC	CASTRDSYGYTF
once	TRBD2	TRBV7-7	TRBJ2-2	TGTGCTAGCAGCTTAAGGCTAGCGGGAGGGCCTCGGAACACCGGGGAGCTGTTTTTT	CASSLRLAGGPRNTGELFF
NA	TRBD1	TRBV27	TRBJ1-2	TGTGCCAGCAGTTTACCCGGACAGGGAAGGGGTGGCTACACCTTC	CASSLPGQGRGGYTF
NA	TRBD2	TRBV4-2	TRBJ2-3	TGTGCCAGCAGCCAAGCAGGAGCGGGAGTGGGAGATACGCAGTATTTT	CASSQAGAGVGDTQYF
NA	TRBD2	TRBV9	TRBJ2-7	TGTGCCAGCAGCGGGGAGACTAGCGGAAGCTCCTACGAGCAGTACTTC	CASSGETSGSSYEQYF
NA	NA	TRBV19	TRBJ2-3	TGTGCCAGTAGTATAGCGGGGTACACAGATACGCAGTATTTT	CASSIAGYTDTQYF
NA	TRBD1	TRBV14	TRBJ1-2	TGTGCCAGCAGCCAAGAGCCCAACAGGGGACTTGGGGGCTACACCTTC	CASSQEPNRGLGGYTF
NA	NA	TRBV19	TRBJ1-3	TGTGCCAGCATCGGACAGAGCTCTGGAAACACCATATATTTT	CASIGQSSGNTIYF
NA	NA	TRBV30	TRBJ2-5	TGTGCCTGGAGTGTACGATCAGGGGGGCGGGAGACCCAGTACTTC	CAWSVRSGGRETQYF
NA	TRBD1	TRBV27	TRBJ1-2	TGTGCCAGCAGTGCCTTGGGACAGGACTATGGCTACACCTTC	CASSALGQDYGYTF
NA	NA	TRBV19	TRBJ1-1	TGTGCCAGTATCGGTCCACGGCGGGCTTTCTTT	CASIGPRRAFF
NA	NA	TRBV11-3	TRBJ2-2	TGTGCCAGCAGCCCGAGACTTCTGGTATCCGGGGAGCTGTTTTTT	CASSPRLLVSGELFF
NA	TRBD1	TRBV5-8	TRBJ2-7	TGTGCCAGCAGCTTGCCGGGACAGCGAGCCTACGAGCAGTACTTC	CASSLPGQRAYEQYF
NA	TRBD1	TRBV5-1	TRBJ2-1	TGCGCCAGCAGCTTTCTCCGCCCGGGACAGGGGGTGGGTGAGCAGTTCTTC	CASSFLRPGQGVGEQFF
NA	TRBD1	TRBV29-1	TRBJ1-1	TGCAGCGTTGTGGGACAGGGTAGGAACACTGAAGCTTTCTTT	CSVVGQGRNTEAFF
NA	TRBD2	TRBV15	TRBJ2-7	TGTGCCACCAGCAGAAAGCGGGGTAGCTCCTACGAGCAGTACTTC	CATSRKRGSSYEQYF
NA	NA	TRBV13	TRBJ2-2	TGTGCCAGCAGTCCCGGAGCGTTCTCCGGGGAGCTGTTTTTT	CASSPGAFSGELFF
NA	TRBD2	TRBV5-1	TRBJ2-1	TGCGCCAGCAGCAGTGGACTAGCGGGACAGGGTGAGCAGTTCTTC	CASSSGLAGQGEQFF
NA	NA	TRBV18	TRBJ1-4	TGTGCCAGCTCATACGGGAAAACTAATGAAAAACTGTTTTTT	CASSYGKTNEKLFF
once	NA	TRBV18	TRBJ2-7	TGTGCCAGCTCCCCGGGCTACGAGCAGTACTTC	CASSPGYEQYF
NA	TRBD1	TRBV29-1	TRBJ1-2	TGCAGCGCCACACAGGGGGCGGGCTATGGCTACACCTTC	CSATQGAGYGYTF
NA	NA	TRBV19	TRBJ1-1	TGTGCCACCACGACTCACTACTCGAACACTGAAGCTTTCTTT	CATTTHYSNTEAFF
NA	NA	TRBV4-1	TRBJ1-4	TGCGCCAGCAGGAGGGACCGAGGACAGCCAAGCGTCGAAAAAGCCGAAAAACTGTTTTTT	CASRRDRGQPSVEKAEKLFF
NA	NA	TRBV7-3	TRBJ2-5	TGTGCCAGCAGCAAGGGACTGCTCGAGACCCAGTACTTC	CASSKGLLETQYF
NA	NA	TRBV19	TRBJ1-1	TGTGCCAGTAGCCTGACCGGGTTTGGAACTGAAGCTTTCTTT	CASSLTGFGTEAFF
NA	TRBD2	TRBV4-1	TRBJ2-3	TGCGCCAGCAGCCAAGATCCGATCGGGAGGGCCACAGATACGCAGTATTTT	CASSQDPIGRATDTQYF
NA	NA	TRBV7-2	TRBJ2-5	TGTGCCAGCAGCTTAAGGGGGAGGGCAGGGAGGCCAGAGACCCAGTACTTC	CASSLRGRAGRPETQYF
NA	TRBD2	TRBV5-6	TRBJ2-3	TGTGCCAGCAGCTTGGTTGGGACTAGCGGGAGGGGCACAGATACGCAGTATTTT	CASSLVGTSGRGTDTQYF
NA	TRBD2	TRBV13	TRBJ2-1	TGTGCCAGCAGCTTATATGCGAGAACTAGCGGGAGGGCGGGTTACAATGAGCAGTTCTTC	CASSLYARTSGRAGYNEQFF
NA	NA	TRBV6-5	TRBJ1-5	TGTGCCAGCAGCCGAACAGGGATGGGCCAGCCCCAGCATTTT	CASSRTGMGQPQHF
NA	NA	TRBV7-9	TRBJ2-3	TGTGCCACCACCGGGGGTACGCAGTATTTT	CATTGGTQYF
few	TRBD1	TRBV5-1	TRBJ2-5	TGCGCCAGCAGCTCGGGACAGGGAAGAGAGACCCAGTACTTC	CASSSGQGRETQYF
NA	NA	TRBV29-1	TRBJ1-2	TGCAGCGTCTCCGGGGCGGGGAGAGGCTACACCTTC	CSVSGAGRGYTF